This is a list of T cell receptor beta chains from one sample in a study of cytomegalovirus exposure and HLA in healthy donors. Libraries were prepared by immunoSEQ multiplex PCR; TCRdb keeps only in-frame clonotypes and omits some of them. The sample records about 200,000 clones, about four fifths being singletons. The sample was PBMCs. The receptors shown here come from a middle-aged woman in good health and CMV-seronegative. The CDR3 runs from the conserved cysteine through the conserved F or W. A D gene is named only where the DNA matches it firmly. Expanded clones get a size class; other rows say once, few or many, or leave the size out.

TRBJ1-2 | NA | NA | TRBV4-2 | TGTGCCAGCAGCCAAGGGGGCTCCTCCTATGGCTACACCTTC | CASSQGGSSYGYTF
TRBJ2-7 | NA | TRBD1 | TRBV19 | TGTGCCAGTAGTGCTCGGACAGGAAACGAGCAGTACTTC | CASSARTGNEQYF
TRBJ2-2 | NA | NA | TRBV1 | TGCACCAGCAGCCGTCAGCGGCCTAACACCGGGGAGCTGTTTTTT | CTSSRQRPNTGELFF
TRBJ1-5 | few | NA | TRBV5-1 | TGCGCCAGCAGCCCTGACAGTCTCAATCAGCCCCAGCATTTT | CASSPDSLNQPQHF
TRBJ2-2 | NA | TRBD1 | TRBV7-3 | TGTGCCAGCAGCTTGGACTCCTCCGGCGGACAGGGTCGTGGGGGCACCGGGGAGCTGTTTTTT | CASSLDSSGGQGRGGTGELFF
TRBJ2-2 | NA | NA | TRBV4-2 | TGTGCCAGCAGCCTTAATAGAGGCAACACCGGGGAGCTGTTTTTT | CASSLNRGNTGELFF
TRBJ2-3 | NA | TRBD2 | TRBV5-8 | TGTGCCAGCAGCTTCCCTGGACTAGCGCGAGGGATAACAGATACGCAGTATTTT | CASSFPGLARGITDTQYF
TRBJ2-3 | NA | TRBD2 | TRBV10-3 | TGTGCCATCAGTGAGTATAGCGGGACAGATACGCAGTATTTT | CAISEYSGTDTQYF
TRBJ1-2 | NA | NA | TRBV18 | TGTGCCAGCTCACCACAGGCCCCGACGACTAGGATCTATGGCTACACCTTC | CASSPQAPTTRIYGYTF
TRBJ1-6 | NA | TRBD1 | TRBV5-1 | TGCGCCAGGAGCTTGACGATAGGACAGGGGGCCTATAATTCACCCCTCCACTTT | CARSLTIGQGAYNSPLHF
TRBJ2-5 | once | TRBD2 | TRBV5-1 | TGCGCCAGCCATTTGGGCGCTAGCGGGAACCAAGAGACCCAGTACTTC | CASHLGASGNQETQYF